These 31 T cell receptor beta chains share one sample of origin, sequenced in a study of blood T cell repertoires in COVID-19. The data were produced by immunoSEQ multiplex PCR, yet TCRdb's version contains in-frame clones alone and is incomplete. The sample shows roughly 360,000 clones, 70% to 90% of them seen only once. The sequenced sample consisted of PBMCs or T cells enriched from blood (not recorded which). The receptors shown here come from a woman aged 30 to 39 with acute COVID-19.

The genes are TRBV7-6 and TRBJ2-1, with 15 bases lining up with TRBD2. The germline gives CDR1 SGHVS, CDR2 FNYEAQ. The CDR3 has 18 residues. Trimming at V came to 5 bases and at J to 7 bases, leaving 12 bases not matched to a gene. The CDR3 here is CASSIRTSGGASANEQFF. DNA for the CDR3: TGTGCCAGCAGCATTCGGACTAGCGGGGGGGCCTCGGCAAATGAGCAGTTCTTC. The variable domain in full, completed from reference TRBV7-6 and TRBJ2-1, reads GAGVSQSPRYKVTKRGQDVALRCDPISGHVSLYWYRQALGQGPEFLTYFNYEAQQDKSGLPNDRFSAERPEGSISTLTIQRTEQRDSAMYRCASSIRTSGGASANEQFFGPGTRLTVL.

The chain is built from TRBV25-1 and TRBJ2-3; perhaps TRBD2 as D (7 bases). The germline V gene encodes CDR1 MGHDK and CDR2 SYGVNS. The CDR3 is made up of 17 amino acids. V dropped 3 bases and J dropped 0 bases, with 16 bases sitting between them. The CDR3 coding sequence is TGTGCCAGCAGTGACTATCTCGGGGGGCCTAGCACAGATACGCAGTATTTT. This encodes CASSDYLGGPSTDTQYF.

J is TRBJ2-3 and V is TRBV19; 8 nucleotides match TRBD2. There are 14 residues in the CDR3. V shed 3 bases and J 2 bases; nucleotides not matched to a gene: 1. Germline values: CDR1 LNHDA, CDR2 SQIVND (reference sequence). CDR3 DNA: TGTGCCAGTAGTATGCGGGGGGACACAGATACGCAGTATTTT. Residues: CASSMRGDTDTQYF. The whole variable domain, remainder taken from reference TRBV19 and TRBJ2-3, is DGGITQSPKYLFRKEGQNVTLSCEQNLNHDAMYWYRQDPGQGLRLIYYSQIVNDFQKGDIAEGYSVSREKKESFPLTVTSAQKNPTAFYLCASSMRGDTDTQYFGPGTRLTVL.

The J gene is TRBJ2-2, the V gene TRBV27; TRBD2 matches at 7 bases. V lost 8 bases to trimming and J lost 6 bases; unmatched junction nucleotides: 15. The germline CDR1 and CDR2 sequences are MNHEY and SMNVEV (reference sequence). The CDR3 length is 16 residues. The CDR3 loop reads CASALLKLASPGELFF. The CDR3 nucleotides are TGTGCCAGCGCACTCCTTAAACTAGCGTCCCCCGGGGAGCTGTTTTTT.

V is TRBV4-1 and J is TRBJ1-5, with 12 nucleotides matching TRBD1. V lost 1 base to trimming and J lost 5 bases; unmatched junction nucleotides: 3. Germline CDR1 and CDR2: MGHRA and YSYEKL. The CDR3 sequence is 16 residues long. In nucleotides, the CDR3 is TGCGCCAGCAGCCAAGGGGGACAGGGGGCTTATCAGCCCCAGCATTTT. As protein: CASSQGGQGAYQPQHF.

The chain is built from TRBV5-5 and TRBJ2-7; D possibly corresponds to TRBD1 (7 bases). CDR1 is SGHKS and CDR2 is YYEKEE in the germline V gene (reference sequence). Trimming cost V 0 bases and J 5 bases, with 15 bases left between them. The CDR3 spans 15 residues. This CDR3 is CASSLDHLRGDEQYF. The CDR3, as DNA: TGTGCCAGCAGCTTGGACCATCTCAGGGGGGACGAGCAGTACTTC.

About this clone itself: The sample has other DNA sequences that encode this CDR3 too. V usage is TRBV3-1 (or the pseudogene TRBV3-2) and J usage is TRBJ2-3, with 7 bases lining up with TRBD2. CDR1 LGHDT and CDR2 YNNKEL come from the germline V gene (reference sequence). The CDR3 has 13 residues. The V segment lost 2 bases and the J segment 4 bases; nucleotides outside the gene matches: 0. CDR3 coding DNA: TGTGCCAGCAGCCAAAGCGGGGCAGATACGCAGTATTTT. Its protein product is CASSQSGADTQYF.

This sequence joins TRBV5-8 and TRBJ2-3; 9 bases are a match to TRBD2. From germline, CDR1 is SGHTS and CDR2 YDEGEE. J gave up 1 base and V 4 bases, and 4 bases lay outside the gene matches. This CDR3 contains 15 residues. CDR3 protein: CASSRTSAGTDTQYF. The CDR3 coding sequence is TGTGCCAGCAGCCGGACTAGCGCAGGCACAGATACGCAGTATTTT.

The CDR3 bases are TGTGCCAGCAGCGTAGACATAGGATCATCGGGGCCCCTCCACTTT. Its translation: CASSVDIGSSGPLHF. The chain recombines TRBV9 with TRBJ1-6; the D is unclear. The CDR3 is 15 residues long. The germline V and J ends were trimmed by 0 bases and 13 bases, with 17 bases remaining between them. Germline loops: CDR1 SGDLS, CDR2 YYNGEE.

This clone was detected a few times. The gene calls are TRBV4-1 and TRBJ1-4, with D hard to call. The CDR3 spans 13 residues. Trimming took 4 bases from V and 5 from J, leaving 8 bases between them. Germline assignment: CDR1 MGHRA and CDR2 YSYEKL. DNA of the CDR3: TGCGCCAGCAGCCGACGGGAAAATGAAAAACTGTTTTTT. Its protein product is CASSRRENEKLFF.

The gene calls are TRBV7-3 and TRBJ2-3; D unclear. The CDR3 extends over 15 amino acids. Trimming took off 5 bases at V and 2 bases at J, with 14 bases between the two ends. Germline V lookup: CDR1 SGHTA, CDR2 FQGTGA. The CDR3 protein is CASSPIGAATDTQYF. In DNA, the CDR3 is TGTGCCAGCAGCCCCATAGGAGCAGCCACAGATACGCAGTATTTT.

This clone has only one observation. This sequence joins TRBV7-3 and TRBJ1-2; perhaps TRBD1 as D (6 bases). Looked up from germline, CDR1 is SGHTA and CDR2 is FQGTGA. The CDR3 is 12 amino acids. Trimming removed 8 bases at V and 4 bases at J, with 11 bases between. CDR3 loop: CASGDNPYGYTF. CDR3 DNA: TGTGCCAGCGGGGACAACCCCTATGGCTACACCTTC.

The rearrangement links TRBV5-4 to TRBJ2-3; a weak D match, TRBD2 (5 bases). V was pared by 3 bases and J by 6 bases, with 23 bases between. Germline CDR1 SGHNT, CDR2 YYREEE (reference sequence). CDR3 length: 17 amino acids. The CDR3 DNA sequence: TGTGCCAGCAGCTCTCGGACTTCCCCGGCCGGCGCGGATACGCAGTATTTT. Its protein product is CASSSRTSPAGADTQYF.

The chain links TRBV7-3 to TRBJ1-1; TRBD1 is a possible D gene (5 bases). CDR3 length: 13 residues. V was pared by 0 bases and J by 6 bases, with 8 bases between. The germline V gene encodes CDR1 SGHTA and CDR2 FQGTGA. The CDR3 here is CASSLTLGAEAFF. DNA of the CDR3: TGTGCCAGCAGCTTAACGCTAGGGGCTGAAGCTTTCTTT.

V and J are TRBV4-2 and TRBJ2-3, with TRBD2 matching over 10 bases. The CDR3 is made up of 16 amino acids. After removal of 1 base from V and 1 base from J, the junction contained 2 bases not matched to a gene. Germline V gene data show CDR1 as LGHNA and CDR2 as YNFKEQ. CDR3 nucleotides: TGTGCCAGCAGCCAAGGTGGGACTAGCGGCACAGATACGCAGTATTTT. It encodes CASSQGGTSGTDTQYF.

This clone was recorded only once. The chain uses TRBV6-6 and TRBJ1-1; TRBD1 aligns across 9 bases. This CDR3 has 15 residues. Germline CDR1 and CDR2: MNHNY and SVGAGI (reference sequence). With V trimmed by 5 bases and J by 0 bases, 4 bases remained unmatched. The CDR3 is CASSTTGGMNTEAFF. The CDR3 DNA is TGTGCCAGCAGTACCACAGGGGGCATGAACACTGAAGCTTTCTTT.

The table lists this clone with a count of one. V and J are TRBV30 and TRBJ2-1; 10 nucleotides agree with TRBD2. Germline CDR1 and CDR2: GTSNPN and SVGIG (reference sequence). V lost 0 bases, J lost 13 bases, and 9 bases stayed unmatched. The CDR3 spans 14 residues. This chain's CDR3 is CAWSVPSGGAPQFF. CDR3 nucleotide sequence: TGTGCCTGGAGTGTCCCCAGCGGGGGGGCCCCCCAGTTCTTC.

The J gene is TRBJ2-5, the V gene TRBV5-6, with D uncertain. This CDR3 has 15 amino acids. Germline V lookup: CDR1 SGHDT, CDR2 YYEEEE. Trimming took 1 base from V and 2 from J, leaving 12 bases between them. The CDR3 is CASSLTPHSQETQYF. CDR3 DNA: TGTGCCAGCAGCTTGACACCTCATTCTCAAGAGACCCAGTACTTC.

The chain combines TRBV6-5 with TRBJ2-1; TRBD2 matches 9 bases. CDR3 length: 15 residues. Unmatched junction bases numbered 6, after V lost 7 bases and J lost 2 bases. Germline V gives CDR1 MNHEY, CDR2 SVGAGI. The chain's CDR3 is CASNLSGGPYNEQFF. In DNA, the CDR3 is TGTGCCAGCAACCTTAGCGGGGGCCCCTACAATGAGCAGTTCTTC.

The gene calls are TRBV7-2 and TRBJ2-2; D is perhaps TRBD2 (6 bases). V lost 7 bases and J lost 0, with 15 bases in between. Germline loops: CDR1 SGHTA, CDR2 FQGNSA. The CDR3 is 16 residues long. CDR3: CASTQRAGPNTGELFF. The CDR3 nucleotides are TGTGCCAGCACCCAGCGGGCGGGGCCGAACACCGGGGAGCTGTTTTTT.

The chain links TRBV5-8 to TRBJ2-6; 7 bases map to TRBD1. The CDR3 extends over 16 amino acids. CDR1 is SGHTS, CDR2 YDEGEE, per germline. V lost 4 bases and J lost 4; bases outside the gene matches: 8. The CDR3 reads CASSLGTDLGANVLTF. The CDR3 DNA sequence: TGTGCCAGCAGCCTAGGGACAGATCTCGGGGCCAACGTCCTGACTTTC.

The chain carries TRBV5-1 and TRBJ2-1; the match to TRBD2 covers 15 bases. Per germline, CDR1 SGHRS and CDR2 YFSETQ. This CDR3 spans 15 amino acids. J lost 8 bases, V lost 3 bases, and 3 bases had no gene match. CDR3 residues: CASSWTSGGAYEQFF. The DNA for the CDR3 is TGCGCCAGCAGCTGGACTAGCGGGGGGGCCTATGAGCAGTTCTTC.

In this sample, this clone turned up once. The chain couples TRBV6-2 or TRBV6-3 to TRBJ2-7; 9 bases fit TRBD2. There are 15 residues in the CDR3. V shed 5 bases, J shed 6 bases, and the junction held 11 bases outside the gene matches. Germline assignment: CDR1 MNHEY and CDR2 SVGEGT. CDR3 protein: CASSPLGGGASEQYF. CDR3 nucleotide sequence: TGTGCCAGCAGTCCCCTGGGCGGGGGGGCTTCCGAGCAGTACTTC.

V and J are TRBV18 and TRBJ2-1, with 8 bases aligning to TRBD2. V shed 0 bases and J 9 bases; nucleotides not matched to a gene: 10. CDR1 and CDR2 from the germline V gene are KGHSH and LQKENI. The CDR3 runs to 16 residues. The CDR3 DNA follows: TGTGCCAGCTCACCACCGAGTGCGGGGGGAAAGGGTGAGCAGTTCTTC. This gives the protein CASSPPSAGGKGEQFF.

CDR3 nucleotide sequence: TGTGCCAGCAGCCGGGTGGCGGACACTGAAGCTTTCTTT. It specifies CASSRVADTEAFF. The V and J genes are TRBV3-1 (or the pseudogene TRBV3-2) and TRBJ1-1; no firm D call. The CDR3 consists of 13 residues. From germline, CDR1 is LGHDT and CDR2 YNNKEL (reference sequence). The V end lost 4 bases, the J end lost 3 bases, and 9 bases lay between the germline ends.

This chain connects TRBV18 to TRBJ2-1, with 8 nucleotides matching TRBD2. Germline V lookup: CDR1 KGHSH, CDR2 LQKENI. The CDR3 has 15 amino acids. V dropped 2 bases and J dropped 4; count of bases not matched to a gene: 4. The CDR3 is CASSPAGGRYNEQFF. The DNA of the CDR3 is TGTGCCAGCTCACCAGCGGGGGGCCGATACAATGAGCAGTTCTTC. Variable domain in full (rest from reference TRBV18 and TRBJ2-1): NAGVMQNPRHLVRRRGQEARLRCSPMKGHSHVYWYRQLPEEGLKFMVYLQKENIIDESGMPKERFSAEFPKEGPSILRIQQVVRGDSAAYFCASSPAGGRYNEQFFGPGTRLTVL.

This chain joins TRBV5-5 and TRBJ1-5; 8 bases are shared with TRBD1. The CDR3 is made up of 14 amino acids. V dropped 3 bases and J dropped 9; count of bases not matched to a gene: 8. CDR1 SGHKS and CDR2 YYEKEE come from the germline V gene (reference sequence). This CDR3 is CASSSGQGPSPQHF. The DNA of the CDR3 is TGTGCCAGCAGCTCCGGACAGGGACCGTCGCCCCAGCATTTT.

The chain is built from TRBV9 and TRBJ1-3, with D uncertain. The CDR3 runs 14 residues. V dropped 3 bases and J dropped 2 bases, with 9 bases sitting between them. CDR1 and CDR2 (germline): SGDLS, YYNGEE. The CDR3 loop is CASSARTTGNTIYF. Here the CDR3 DNA reads TGTGCCAGCAGCGCCCGGACTACTGGAAACACCATATATTTT.

The chain combines TRBV7-2 with TRBJ1-2; TRBD1 agrees at 8 bases. This CDR3 region has 15 residues. The J segment lost 1 base and the V segment lost 5 bases, leaving 6 bases of the junction unmatched. CDR1 and CDR2 from the germline V gene are SGHTA and FQGNSA. CDR3 DNA sequence: TGTGCCAGCAGCCCCGGGACAGGTGGTAACTATGGCTACACCTTC. This translates into CASSPGTGGNYGYTF. Full variable domain (rest looked up from reference TRBV7-2 and TRBJ1-2): GAGVSQSPSNKVTEKGKDVELRCDPISGHTALYWYRQSLGQGLEFLIYFQGNSAPDKSGLPSDRFSAERTGGSVSTLTIQRTQQEDSAVYLCASSPGTGGNYGYTFGSGTRLTVV.

The CDR3 here is CASSLEAGKQGSEAFF. In DNA form, the CDR3 reads TGCGCCAGCAGCTTGGAAGCAGGGAAACAGGGAAGTGAAGCTTTCTTT. This chain connects TRBV5-1 to TRBJ1-1; maybe TRBD1 (6 bases). The CDR3 runs 16 residues. Germline V lookup: CDR1 SGHRS, CDR2 YFSETQ. Trimming removed 0 bases from V and 7 bases from J, with 19 bases in between.

The genes are TRBV3-1 (or the pseudogene TRBV3-2) and TRBJ2-1; D call uncertain. CDR3 length equals 11 residues. Germline loops: CDR1 LGHDT, CDR2 YNNKEL (reference sequence). V was trimmed by 4 bases and J by 9 bases, leaving 7 bases between them. The CDR3 is CASSLSVEQFF. The CDR3 DNA reads as TGTGCCAGCAGCCTAAGCGTTGAGCAGTTCTTC.